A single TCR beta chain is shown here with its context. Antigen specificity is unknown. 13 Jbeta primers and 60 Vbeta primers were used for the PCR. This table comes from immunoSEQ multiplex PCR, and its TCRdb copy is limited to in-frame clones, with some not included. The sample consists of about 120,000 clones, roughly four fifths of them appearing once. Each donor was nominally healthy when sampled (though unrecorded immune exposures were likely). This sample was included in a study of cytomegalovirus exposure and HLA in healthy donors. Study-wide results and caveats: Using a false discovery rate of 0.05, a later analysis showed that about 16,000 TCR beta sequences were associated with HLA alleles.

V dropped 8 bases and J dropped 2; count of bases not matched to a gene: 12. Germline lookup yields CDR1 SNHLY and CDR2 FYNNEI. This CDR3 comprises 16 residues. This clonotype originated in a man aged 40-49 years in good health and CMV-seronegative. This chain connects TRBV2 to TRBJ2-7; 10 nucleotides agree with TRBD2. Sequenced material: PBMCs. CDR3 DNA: TGTGCCAGCCTGACCCCTCTAGCGGGGGCTCCCTACGAGCAGTACTTC. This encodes CASLTPLAGAPYEQYF.